The subject of this entry is one TCR beta chain. Measured with immunoSEQ multiplex PCR; TCRdb has only the in-frame clones, and not every one. The table records 97,000 or so clones, around 81% of them present only once. These data come from a study of blood T cell repertoires in COVID-19. V dropped 1 base and J dropped 4; count of bases not matched to a gene: 2. The germline V gene encodes CDR1 SEHNR and CDR2 FQNEAQ (reference sequence). There are 15 residues in the CDR3. The material sequenced was peripheral blood. The sequence was collected from a man between 60 and 70 years old with acute or convalescent COVID-19. J is TRBJ2-5 and V is TRBV7-9, with 11 positions matching TRBD2. CDR3 sequence (DNA): TGTGCCAGCAGCTTAGTAGCGGGAGGGGTAGAGACCCAGTACTTC. Its protein product is CASSLVAGGVETQYF.